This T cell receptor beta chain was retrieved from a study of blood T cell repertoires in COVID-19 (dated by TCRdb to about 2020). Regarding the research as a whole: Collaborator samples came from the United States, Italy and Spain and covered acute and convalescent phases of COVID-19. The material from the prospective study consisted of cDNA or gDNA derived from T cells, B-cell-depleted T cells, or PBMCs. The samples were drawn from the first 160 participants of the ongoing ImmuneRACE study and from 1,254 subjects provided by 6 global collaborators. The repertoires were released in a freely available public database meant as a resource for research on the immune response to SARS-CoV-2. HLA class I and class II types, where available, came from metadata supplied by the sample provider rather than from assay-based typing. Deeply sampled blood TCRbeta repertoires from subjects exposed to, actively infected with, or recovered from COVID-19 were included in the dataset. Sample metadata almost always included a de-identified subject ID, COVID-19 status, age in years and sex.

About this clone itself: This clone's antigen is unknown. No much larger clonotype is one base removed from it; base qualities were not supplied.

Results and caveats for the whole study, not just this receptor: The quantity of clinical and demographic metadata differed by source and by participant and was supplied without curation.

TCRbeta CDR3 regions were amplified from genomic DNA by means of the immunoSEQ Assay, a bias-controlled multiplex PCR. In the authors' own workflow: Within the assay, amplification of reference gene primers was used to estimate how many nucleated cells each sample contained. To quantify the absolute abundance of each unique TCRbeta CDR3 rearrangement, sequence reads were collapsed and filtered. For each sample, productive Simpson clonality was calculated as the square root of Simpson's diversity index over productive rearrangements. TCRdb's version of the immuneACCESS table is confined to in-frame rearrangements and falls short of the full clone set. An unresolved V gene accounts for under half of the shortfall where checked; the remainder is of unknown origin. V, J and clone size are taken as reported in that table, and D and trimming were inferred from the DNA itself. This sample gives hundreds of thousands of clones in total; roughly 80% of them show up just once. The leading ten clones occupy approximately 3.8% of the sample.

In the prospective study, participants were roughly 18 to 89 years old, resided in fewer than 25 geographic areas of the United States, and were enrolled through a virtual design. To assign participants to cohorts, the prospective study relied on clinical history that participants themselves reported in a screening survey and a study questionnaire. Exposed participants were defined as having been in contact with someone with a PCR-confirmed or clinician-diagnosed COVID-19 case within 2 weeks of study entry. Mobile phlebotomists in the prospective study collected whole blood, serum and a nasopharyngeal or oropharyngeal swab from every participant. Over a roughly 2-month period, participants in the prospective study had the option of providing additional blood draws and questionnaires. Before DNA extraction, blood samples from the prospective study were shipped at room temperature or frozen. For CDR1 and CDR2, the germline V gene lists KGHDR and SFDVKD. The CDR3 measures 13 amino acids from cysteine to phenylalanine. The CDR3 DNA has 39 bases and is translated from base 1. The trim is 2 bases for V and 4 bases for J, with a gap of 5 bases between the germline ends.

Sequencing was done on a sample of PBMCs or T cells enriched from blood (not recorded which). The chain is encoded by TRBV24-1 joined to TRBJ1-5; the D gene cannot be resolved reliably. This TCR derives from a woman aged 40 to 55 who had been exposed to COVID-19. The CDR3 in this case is CATSDSGNQPQHF. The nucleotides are TGTGCCACCAGTGATTCCGGGAATCAGCCCCAGCATTTT.